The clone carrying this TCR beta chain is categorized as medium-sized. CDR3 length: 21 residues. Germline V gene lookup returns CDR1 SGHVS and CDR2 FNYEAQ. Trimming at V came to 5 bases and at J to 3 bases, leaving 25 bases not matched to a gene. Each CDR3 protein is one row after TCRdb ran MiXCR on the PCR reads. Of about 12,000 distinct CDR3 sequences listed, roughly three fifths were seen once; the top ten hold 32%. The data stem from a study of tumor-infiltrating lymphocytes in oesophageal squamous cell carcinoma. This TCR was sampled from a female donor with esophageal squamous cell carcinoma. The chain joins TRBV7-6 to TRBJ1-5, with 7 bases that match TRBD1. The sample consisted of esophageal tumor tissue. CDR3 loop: CASSPQLAQGTSQHFNQPQHF. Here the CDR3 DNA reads TGTGCCAGCAGCCCCCAACTGGCACAGGGGACGTCGCAACACTTCAATCAGCCCCAGCATTTT.